Listed below are T cell receptor beta chains from one sample, sequenced in a study of hypomethylating agent response in myelodysplastic syndrome. Sequenced by immunoSEQ multiplex PCR; TCRdb stores in-frame clones only, minus some. The data contain 5,500 to 6,000 clones, about nine tenths of them singletons. The specimen comprised bone marrow, sampled before or after starting hypomethylating agent treatment for myelodysplastic syndrome (not recorded which). The receptors shown here come from a human donor with myelodysplastic syndrome. Each CDR3 is given with its conserved first and last residue. A D gene is named only where the DNA matches it firmly. Where a row states a size, it is once, few, many or the class of an expanded clone; other rows omit it.

j_call d_call v_call clone_size cdr3_aa cdr3_nt
TRBJ2-1 TRBD2 TRBV19 few CASSTIGGAVYNEQFF TGTGCCAGTAGTACGATCGGGGGGGCAGTTTACAATGAGCAGTTCTTC
TRBJ1-1 TRBD1 TRBV27 . CASSSIGQGRKNTEAFF TGTGCCAGCAGCTCAATTGGACAGGGTAGGAAGAACACTGAAGCTTTCTTT
TRBJ2-7 . TRBV9 once CASSVRYETYEQYF TGTGCCAGCAGCGTCAGGTACGAAACCTACGAGCAGTACTTC
TRBJ2-4 . TRBV27 . CASSLSGGGTNIQYF TGTGCCAGCAGTTTATCGGGAGGGGGAACGAACATTCAGTACTTC
TRBJ1-6 . TRBV27 few CASSLSVAYNSPLHF TGTGCCAGCAGTTTATCGGTGGCTTATAATTCACCCCTCCACTTT
TRBJ2-3 . TRBV11-2 . CASTSLGAQYF TGTGCCAGCACCTCACTTGGGGCGCAGTATTTT
TRBJ1-6 TRBD1 TRBV5-1 . CASSFVGTADQGPLHF TGCGCCAGCAGCTTTGTTGGGACAGCCGACCAAGGGCCCCTCCACTTT
TRBJ1-5 . TRBV6-1 . CASSEERGGRHF TGTGCCAGCAGTGAAGAACGAGGGGGTCGGCATTTT
TRBJ2-3 TRBD1 TRBV6-6 . CASAKGQGASTDTQYF TGTGCCAGCGCCAAAGGGCAGGGGGCCTCCACAGATACGCAGTATTTT
TRBJ2-2 . TRBV18 . CASSPSGGEGGELFF TGTGCCAGCTCACCGAGTGGGGGAGAAGGCGGGGAGCTGTTTTTT
TRBJ2-7 TRBD1 TRBV2 . CASSENRGQNEQYF TGTGCCAGCAGCGAGAACAGGGGGCAAAACGAGCAGTACTTC
TRBJ1-1 . TRBV18 once CASSPFGHLNTEAFF TGTGCCAGCTCACCCTTTGGACATCTGAACACTGAAGCTTTCTTT
TRBJ2-4 TRBD1 TRBV4-2 . CASSQDTRGRNETKNIQYF TGTGCCAGCAGCCAAGATACCAGGGGGCGCAATGAGACCAAAAACATTCAGTACTTC
TRBJ1-6 . TRBV11-2 few CASSLGGQESPLHF TGTGCCAGCAGCTTGGGGGGGCAGGAATCACCCCTCCACTTT
TRBJ2-1 . TRBV2 . CASSDLPGYNEQFF TGTGCCAGCAGTGATTTGCCGGGCTACAATGAGCAGTTCTTC